This T cell receptor (beta chain) stems from a study of OX40 agonist ivuxolimab in advanced cancers. Overall study context: It was ivuxolimab, an agonistic anti-OX40 (CD134) antibody, that patients were treated with.

In regard to this clone: Antigen specificity is unknown.

General study results and limits: Averaging showed that CD8+ T cells had more expanded clones than CD4+ did.

The protocol was immunoSEQ multiplex PCR, while the TCRdb copy is restricted to in-frame clones and leaves out a portion. The table has 35,000 to 45,000 clones, 80% to 90% seen once; the top ten hold 4.7%. The TCR originated in an adult with an advanced solid tumor such as melanoma, head and neck, liver or kidney cancer. Sequenced here: CD4+ or CD8+ T cells sorted from blood, sampled in a trial of the OX40 agonist ivuxolimab.

DNA for the CDR3: TGTGCCAGCAGCTTTGGACTAGCGGGAGGGCGGGACACAGATACGCAGTATTTT. This translates into CASSFGLAGGRDTDTQYF. This sequence joins TRBV7-6 and TRBJ2-3; TRBD2 agrees at 15 bases. The germline CDR1 and CDR2 sequences are SGHVS and FNYEAQ. V dropped 3 bases and J dropped 2; count of bases not matched to a gene: 6. The CDR3 extends over 18 amino acids.